This T cell receptor (beta chain) appears in the sequencing data of a study of blood T cell repertoires in COVID-19. Study-level background: T cells, B-cell-depleted T cells, or PBMCs supplied cDNA or gDNA.

Method: immunoSEQ multiplex PCR; TCRdb's copy keeps in-frame clones and lacks some. The sample includes roughly 320,000 clones, around 86% of them seen just once. In germline, CDR1 is MNHEY, CDR2 SVGEGT. The CDR3 consists of 13 residues. V gave up 4 bases and J gave up 9 bases, with 13 bases separating them. This TCR was recovered from a man between 70 and 80 years old with acute or convalescent COVID-19. Sequences were obtained from peripheral blood. The chain joins TRBV6-2 or TRBV6-3 to TRBJ2-1; a possible D gene is TRBD2 (5 bases). The CDR3 is CASSFDPRGEQFF. CDR3 DNA: TGTGCCAGCAGTTTTGACCCCCGGGGTGAGCAGTTCTTC.